The 20 T cell receptor beta chains in this list originate from one sample, sequenced in a study of T cells in Graves' hyperthyroidism and ophthalmopathy. RNA transcripts were the template for amplifying TCR beta CDR3 regions. When the TCR CDR3 underwent first-round RT-PCR, the HTBI primer set was used. TCRdb called the multiplex PCR reads again in MiXCR, with one record for every CDR3 protein. The sample yields around 380,000 distinct CDR3 sequences, about 13% seen once. Input material: blood. These receptor sequences come from a man aged 30 to 45 with Graves' hyperthyroidism that later progressed to Graves' ophthalmopathy.

This clonotype was recorded at least ten times. V and J are TRBV20-1 and TRBJ1-5; no definite D call. The CDR3 extends over 15 amino acids. The V and J ends lost 0 bases and 0 bases respectively, with 9 bases between them. The germline V gene encodes CDR1 DFQATT and CDR2 SNEGSKA (reference sequence). CDR3 protein: CSAREGRYSNQPQHF. The DNA of the CDR3 is TGCAGTGCTAGAGAGGGGAGGTATAGCAATCAGCCCCAGCATTTT.

At least ten counts were recorded for this clonotype. The gene calls are TRBV5-1 and TRBJ2-1; D might be TRBD1 (6 bases). Germline lookup yields CDR1 SGHRS and CDR2 YFSETQ. This CDR3 is 15 amino acids long. V was trimmed by 6 bases and J by 0 bases, leaving 13 bases between them. The CDR3 loop is CASNREAHSYNEQFF. The DNA of the CDR3 is TGCGCCAGCAACAGGGAAGCCCACTCCTACAATGAGCAGTTCTTC. Complete variable domain (other parts from reference TRBV5-1 and TRBJ2-1): KAGVTQTPRYLIKTRGQQVTLSCSPISGHRSVSWYQQTPGQGLQFLFEYFSETQRNKGNFPGRFSGRQFSNSRSEMNVSTLELGDSALYLCASNREAHSYNEQFFGPGTRLTVL.

This clonotype was counted many times. The genes are TRBV20-1 and TRBJ1-1; D is ambiguous. Germline V lookup: CDR1 DFQATT, CDR2 SNEGSKA (reference sequence). V was pared by 0 bases and J by 6 bases, with 8 bases between. The CDR3 length is 12 residues. In DNA form, the CDR3 reads TGCAGTGCTAGAGATCAGGCGGCTGAAGCTTTCTTT. This translates into CSARDQAAEAFF.

This clonotype has ten or more counts. V usage is TRBV6-1 and J usage is TRBJ1-5; 8 bases are a match to TRBD1. The CDR3 runs to 14 residues. Germline V gene lookup returns CDR1 MNHNS and CDR2 SASEGT. V trimming: 6 bases; J trimming: 4 bases; junction bases outside the gene matches: 5. CDR3 loop: CASRRTGRNQPQHF. CDR3 DNA: TGTGCCAGCAGGAGGACAGGGAGAAATCAGCCCCAGCATTTT.

This clonotype has at least ten counts. The chain combines TRBV28 with TRBJ1-2, with 7 bases that match TRBD1. V shed 5 bases, J shed 6 bases, and the junction held 9 bases outside the gene matches. There are 14 residues in the CDR3. CDR1 is MDHEN, CDR2 SYDVKM, per germline. This CDR3 is CASSKTGDLNGYTF. The CDR3 region has the DNA TGTGCCAGCAGTAAAACAGGGGATTTGAATGGCTACACCTTC.

There are many counts of this clonotype. The DNA of the CDR3 is TGTGCCAGCAGCATGACTAGCGGGGAGAGAGATACGCAGTATTTT. Translation: CASSMTSGERDTQYF. The chain has TRBV7-9 and TRBJ2-3, with 11 positions matching TRBD2. This CDR3 region has 15 residues. Trimming removed 5 bases from V and 5 bases from J; junction bases left unmatched: 6. Per germline, CDR1 SEHNR and CDR2 FQNEAQ (reference sequence).

On this clonotype: This may be a read error: a much more frequent sequence differs by one nucleotide. The chain carries TRBV6-1 and TRBJ1-5; D unclear. CDR3 length equals 12 residues. V was pared by 6 bases and J by 1 base, with 4 bases between. From germline, CDR1 is MNHNS and CDR2 SASEGT. The CDR3 spells CASRRSNQPQHF. The CDR3 bases are TGTGCCAGCAGACGGAGCAATCAGCCCCAGCATTTT.

This clonotype was counted between two and nine times. This rearrangement joins TRBV12-3 or TRBV12-4 to TRBJ2-1; possibly TRBD2 for D (5 bases). CDR3 length equals 13 residues. The V end lost 8 bases, the J end lost 7 bases, and 15 bases lay between the germline ends. This CDR3 reads CASGRLARNEQFF. Written as DNA, the CDR3 is TGTGCCAGCGGGAGACTCGCAAGAAATGAGCAGTTCTTC.

This sequence joins TRBV20-1 and TRBJ1-6; 9 bases match TRBD1. The CDR3 is made up of 15 amino acids. J was trimmed by 7 bases and V by 3 bases; bases with no gene match: 7. Germline CDR1 and CDR2: DFQATT and SNEGSKA (reference sequence). The CDR3 nucleotides are TGCAGTGCTAGTGGGACAGGGTATCGGAATTCACCCCTCCACTTT. Its protein is CSASGTGYRNSPLHF.

Comment on this clonotype: One base away lies a much larger clone, so this may be a sequencing read error. The chain has TRBV12-3 or TRBV12-4 and TRBJ2-6, with D tentatively TRBD1 (5 bases). The CDR3 runs to 15 residues. The CDR3 DNA reads TGTGCCAGCAGTTTACCAGGGTCTGGGGCCAACATCCTGACTTTC. Translation: CASSLPGSGANILTF.

As concerns this clonotype: No conserved phenylalanine or tryptophan ends this CDR3, so it is likely a read error. The CDR3 nucleotides are TGTGCCAGCAGCCAAGACGGGACTAGCGGGTACAATGAGCAGTTCCTC. This sequence encodes CASSQDGTSGYNEQFL. The gene calls are TRBV11-2 and TRBJ2-1; 12 bases fit TRBD2. Unmatched junction bases numbered 6, after V lost 5 bases and J lost 4 bases. Germline CDR1 SGHAT, CDR2 FQNNGV. The CDR3 runs to 16 residues.

This clonotype was seen a few times. The chain uses TRBV9 and TRBJ1-4; a weak D match, TRBD1 (5 bases). V was pared by 0 bases and J by 6 bases, with 12 bases between. CDR1 and CDR2 from the germline V gene are SGDLS and YYNGEE. This CDR3 has 15 residues. The CDR3 region is CASSVVVGEYEKLFF. The CDR3 DNA is TGTGCCAGCAGCGTAGTAGTAGGGGAGTATGAAAAACTGTTTTTT.

About this clonotype itself: With a much larger clone just one base away, this may be a read error. The chain is built from TRBV27 and TRBJ1-1; D might be TRBD1 (5 bases). The CDR3 runs 13 residues. CDR1 and CDR2 from the germline V gene are MNHEY and SMNVEV (reference sequence). The CDR3 sequence: CASRYKGMTGAFF. The CDR3, as DNA: TGTGCCAGCAGGTACAAGGGGATGACTGGAGCTTTCTTT.

The sample holds many counts of this clonotype. The chain recombines TRBV20-1 with TRBJ1-3; tentatively, D is TRBD1 (5 bases). Germline values: CDR1 DFQATT, CDR2 SNEGSKA (reference sequence). Deletions cut 3 bases from V and 4 bases from J, with 10 bases between. CDR3 length: 13 residues. The CDR3 reads CSASPAGGNTIYF. The CDR3 nucleotides are TGCAGTGCTAGCCCCGCAGGGGGAAACACCATATATTTT.

Ten or more counts support this clonotype. The rearrangement joins TRBV7-9 to TRBJ2-5; D unclear. Between the trimmed V and J ends, which lost 5 bases and 2 bases, there was a span of 15 bases. The CDR3 consists of 15 residues. The germline V gene has CDR1 SEHNR and CDR2 FQNEAQ (reference sequence). CDR3 amino acids: CASSPKRAGQETQYF. Here the CDR3 DNA reads TGTGCCAGCAGCCCCAAAAGGGCTGGACAAGAGACCCAGTACTTC.

At least ten counts were recorded for this clonotype. V usage is TRBV20-1 and J usage is TRBJ1-2; D is unresolved. Trimming cost V 3 bases and J 4 bases, with 9 bases left between them. Germline CDR1 reads DFQATT; CDR2 reads SNEGSKA (reference sequence). The CDR3 has 12 residues. CDR3 sequence (DNA): TGCAGTGCTAGTTTGGGCAGCTATGGCTACACCTTC. This gives the protein CSASLGSYGYTF.

The rearrangement links TRBV5-1 to TRBJ2-3; 11 bases line up with TRBD2. CDR1 and CDR2 (germline): SGHRS, YFSETQ. The junction had 9 bases not matched to a gene; V was cut back by 0 bases and J by 3 bases. The CDR3 length is 18 residues. The CDR3 spells CASSLAGLTSGGTDTQYF. The CDR3 DNA sequence: TGCGCCAGCAGCTTGGCCGGACTAACTAGCGGGGGAACAGATACGCAGTATTTT.

In its sample, this clonotype was seen a few times. The chain is built from TRBV28 and TRBJ2-5, with D tentatively TRBD2 (5 bases). Per germline, CDR1 MDHEN and CDR2 SYDVKM. Between the trimmed V and J ends, which lost 6 bases and 1 base, there was a span of 9 bases. CDR3 length: 13 residues. CDR3 DNA sequence: TGTGCCAGCAGGAGGGCGACCCAAGAGACCCAGTACTTC. Translation: CASRRATQETQYF.

This clonotype was recorded at least ten times. CDR3 residues: CSARDRPRRIQETQYF. In DNA form, the CDR3 reads TGCAGTGCTAGAGACCGCCCCCGACGGATCCAAGAGACCCAGTACTTC. The gene calls are TRBV20-1 and TRBJ2-5; D unclear. In germline, CDR1 is DFQATT, CDR2 SNEGSKA (reference sequence). The CDR3 spans 16 residues. V dropped 0 bases and J dropped 1 base, with 15 bases sitting between them.

This clonotype was counted at least ten times. J is TRBJ2-2 and V is TRBV6-1, with TRBD2 matching 15 bases. This CDR3 has 21 residues. V lost 5 bases and J lost 1; bases outside the gene matches: 14. CDR1 is MNHNS, CDR2 SASEGT, per germline. The CDR3 protein is CASSYDPPGLAGGLNTGELFF. The CDR3, as DNA: TGTGCCAGCAGTTATGACCCTCCGGGACTAGCGGGGGGTCTGAACACCGGGGAGCTGTTTTTT.